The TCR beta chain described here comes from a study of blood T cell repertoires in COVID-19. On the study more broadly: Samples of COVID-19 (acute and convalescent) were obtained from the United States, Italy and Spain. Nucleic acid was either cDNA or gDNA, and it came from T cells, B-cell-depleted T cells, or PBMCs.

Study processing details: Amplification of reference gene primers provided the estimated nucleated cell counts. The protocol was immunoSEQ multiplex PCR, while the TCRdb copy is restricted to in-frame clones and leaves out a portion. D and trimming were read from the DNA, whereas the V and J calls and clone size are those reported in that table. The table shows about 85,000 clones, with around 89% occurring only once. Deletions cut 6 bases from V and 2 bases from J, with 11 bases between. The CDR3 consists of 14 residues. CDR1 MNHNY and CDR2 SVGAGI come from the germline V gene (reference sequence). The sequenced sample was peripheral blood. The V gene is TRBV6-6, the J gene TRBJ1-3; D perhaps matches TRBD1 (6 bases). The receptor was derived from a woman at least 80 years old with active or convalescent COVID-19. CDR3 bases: TGTGCCAGCAGCCCAGGGGTAGCTGGAAACACCATATATTTT. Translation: CASSPGVAGNTIYF.